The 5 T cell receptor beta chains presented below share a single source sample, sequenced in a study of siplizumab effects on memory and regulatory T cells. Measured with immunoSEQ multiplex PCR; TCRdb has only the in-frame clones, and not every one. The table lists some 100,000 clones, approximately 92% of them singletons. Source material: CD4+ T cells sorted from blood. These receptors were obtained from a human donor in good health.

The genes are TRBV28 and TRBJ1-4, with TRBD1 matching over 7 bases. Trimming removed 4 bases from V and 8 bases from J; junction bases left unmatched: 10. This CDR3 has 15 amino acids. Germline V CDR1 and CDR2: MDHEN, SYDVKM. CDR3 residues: CASSSDLGTAEKLFF. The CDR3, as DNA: TGTGCCAGCAGTTCCGATCTCGGGACAGCCGAAAAACTGTTTTTT.

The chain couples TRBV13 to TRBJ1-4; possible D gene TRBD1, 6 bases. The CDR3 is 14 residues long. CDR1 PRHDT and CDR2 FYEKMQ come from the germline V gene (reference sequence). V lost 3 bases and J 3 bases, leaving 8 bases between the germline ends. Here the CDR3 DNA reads TGTGCCAGCAGCTTTGGACAGCCTAATGAAAAACTGTTTTTT. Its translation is CASSFGQPNEKLFF.

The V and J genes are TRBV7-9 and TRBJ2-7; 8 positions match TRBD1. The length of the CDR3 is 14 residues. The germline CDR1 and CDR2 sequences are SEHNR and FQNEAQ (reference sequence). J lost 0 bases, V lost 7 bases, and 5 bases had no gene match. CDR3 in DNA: TGTGCCAGCACGCGGACAGGGAGCTCCTACGAGCAGTACTTC. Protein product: CASTRTGSSYEQYF.

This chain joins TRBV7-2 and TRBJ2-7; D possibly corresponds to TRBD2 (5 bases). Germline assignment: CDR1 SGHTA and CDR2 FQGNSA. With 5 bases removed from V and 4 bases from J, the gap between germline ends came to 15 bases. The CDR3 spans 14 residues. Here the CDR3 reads CASSHEGRLYEQYF. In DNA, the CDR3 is TGTGCCAGCAGCCACGAGGGCAGATTATACGAGCAGTACTTC.

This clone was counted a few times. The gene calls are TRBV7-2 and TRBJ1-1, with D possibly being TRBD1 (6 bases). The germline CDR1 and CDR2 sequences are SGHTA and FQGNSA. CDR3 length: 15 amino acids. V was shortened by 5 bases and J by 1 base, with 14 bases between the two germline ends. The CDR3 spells CASSPQRDKNTEAFF. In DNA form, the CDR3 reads TGTGCCAGCAGCCCACAGCGGGACAAGAACACTGAAGCTTTCTTT.